This T cell receptor beta chain stems from a study of cytomegalovirus exposure and HLA in healthy donors. This PCR relied on a set of 60 Vbeta primers and 13 Jbeta primers. The method was immunoSEQ multiplex PCR; TCRdb's version includes in-frame clones alone and lacks a portion of them. This table has some 100,000 clones, under 85% appearing once. The junction had 11 bases not matched to a gene; V was cut back by 5 bases and J by 7 bases. Germline V gene data show CDR1 as MDHEN and CDR2 as SYDVKM. There are 15 residues in the CDR3. Points on this clone: Its matching antigen is unknown.

Study results and caveats: Investigators reported 150 to 200 TCR beta chains as tied to cytomegalovirus. Accurate HLA-A and HLA-B prediction from TCR beta sequences was reported for most subjects.

The chain couples TRBV28 to TRBJ1-5, with TRBD1 matching 7 bases. Sequenced sample: PBMCs. The clonotype was recovered from a woman aged 70 to 79 in good health and CMV-seropositive. In nucleotides, the CDR3 is TGTGCCAGCAGTACCCAGACAGGGTTTATGCAGCCCCAGCATTTT. It is translated as CASSTQTGFMQPQHF.